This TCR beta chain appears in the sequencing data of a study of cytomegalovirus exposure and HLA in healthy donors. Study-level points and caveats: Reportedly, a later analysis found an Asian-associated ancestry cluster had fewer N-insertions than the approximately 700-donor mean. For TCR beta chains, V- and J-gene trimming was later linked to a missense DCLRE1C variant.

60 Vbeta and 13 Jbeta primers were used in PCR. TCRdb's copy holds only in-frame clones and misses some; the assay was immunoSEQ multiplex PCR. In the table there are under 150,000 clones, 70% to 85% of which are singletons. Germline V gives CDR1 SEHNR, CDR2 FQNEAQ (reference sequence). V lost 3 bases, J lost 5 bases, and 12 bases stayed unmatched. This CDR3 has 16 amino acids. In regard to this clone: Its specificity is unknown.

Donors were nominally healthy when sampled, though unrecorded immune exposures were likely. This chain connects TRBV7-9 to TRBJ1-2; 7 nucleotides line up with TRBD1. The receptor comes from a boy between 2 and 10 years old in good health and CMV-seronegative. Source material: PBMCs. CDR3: CASSLGGQPSQYGYTF. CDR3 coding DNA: TGTGCCAGCAGCTTGGGGGGACAGCCGTCCCAATATGGCTACACCTTC.